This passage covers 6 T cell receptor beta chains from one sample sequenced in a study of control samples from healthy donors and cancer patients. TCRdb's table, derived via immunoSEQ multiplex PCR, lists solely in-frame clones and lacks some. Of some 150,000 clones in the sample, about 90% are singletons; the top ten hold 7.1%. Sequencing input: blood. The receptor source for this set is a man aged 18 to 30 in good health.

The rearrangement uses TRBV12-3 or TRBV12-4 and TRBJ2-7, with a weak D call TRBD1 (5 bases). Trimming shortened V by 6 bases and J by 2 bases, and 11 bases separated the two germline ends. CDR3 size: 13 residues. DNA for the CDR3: TGTGCCAGCAGACGTCAGGGCACCTACGAGCAGTACTTC. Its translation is CASRRQGTYEQYF.

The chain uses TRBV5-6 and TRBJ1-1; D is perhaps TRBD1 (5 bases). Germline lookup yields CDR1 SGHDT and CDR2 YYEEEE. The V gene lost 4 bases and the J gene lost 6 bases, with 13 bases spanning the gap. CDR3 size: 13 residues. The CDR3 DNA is TGTGCCAGCAGCGAGGGGACGGACCCTGAAGCTTTCTTT. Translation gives CASSEGTDPEAFF.

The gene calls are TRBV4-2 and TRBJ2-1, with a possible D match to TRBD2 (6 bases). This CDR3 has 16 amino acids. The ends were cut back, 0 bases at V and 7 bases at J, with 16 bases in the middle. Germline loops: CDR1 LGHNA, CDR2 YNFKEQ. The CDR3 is CASSQDPAGGRNEQFF. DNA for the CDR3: TGTGCCAGCAGCCAAGATCCTGCAGGTGGGAGGAATGAGCAGTTCTTC.

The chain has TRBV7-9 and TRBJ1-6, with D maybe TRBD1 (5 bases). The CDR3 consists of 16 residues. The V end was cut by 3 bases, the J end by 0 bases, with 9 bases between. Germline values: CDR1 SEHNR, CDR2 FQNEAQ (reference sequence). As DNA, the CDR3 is TGTGCCAGCAGCTTGGGACCGAGCTCCTATAATTCACCCCTCCACTTT. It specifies CASSLGPSSYNSPLHF.

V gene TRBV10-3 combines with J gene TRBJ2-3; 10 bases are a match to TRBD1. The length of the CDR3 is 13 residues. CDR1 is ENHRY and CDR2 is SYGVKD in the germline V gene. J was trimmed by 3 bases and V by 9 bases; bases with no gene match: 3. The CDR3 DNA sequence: TGTGCCATTGGGACAGGGGTAACAGATACGCAGTATTTT. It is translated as CAIGTGVTDTQYF.

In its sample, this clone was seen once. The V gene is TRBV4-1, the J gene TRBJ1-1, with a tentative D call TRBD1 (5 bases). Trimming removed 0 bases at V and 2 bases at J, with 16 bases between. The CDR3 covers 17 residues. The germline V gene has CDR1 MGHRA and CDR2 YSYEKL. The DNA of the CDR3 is TGCGCCAGCAGCCAAGAGTCACAGGCAGGCTCCAACACTGAAGCTTTCTTT. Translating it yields CASSQESQAGSNTEAFF.